Listed here are 18 T cell receptor beta chains from one sample, sequenced in a study of cytomegalovirus exposure and HLA in healthy donors. The PCR was carried out with 60 Vbeta primers and 13 Jbeta primers. TCRdb keeps only in-frame clones here, not all; method: immunoSEQ multiplex PCR. The data show about 110,000 clones, with around 80% seen just once and around 5% held by the top ten. Sequenced material: PBMCs. The origin of the receptors is a female donor in good health and CMV-seropositive.

The rearrangement joins TRBV6-1 to TRBJ1-5; D call uncertain. Per the germline V gene, CDR1 is MNHNS and CDR2 is SASEGT. V lost 5 bases and J 0 bases, leaving 5 bases between the germline ends. The CDR3 totals 13 residues. CDR3 region: CASSPYSNQPQHF. The CDR3 coding sequence is TGTGCCAGCAGTCCTTATAGCAATCAGCCCCAGCATTTT.

The V and J genes are TRBV6-4 and TRBJ1-6, with TRBD1 matching 7 bases. Germline assignment: CDR1 MRHNA and CDR2 SNTAGT. J gave up 10 bases and V 3 bases, and 6 bases lay outside the gene matches. The CDR3 length is 14 residues. The CDR3 reads CASSENRGASPLHF. The CDR3 DNA reads TGTGCCAGCAGTGAAAACAGGGGTGCCTCACCCCTCCACTTT.

The chain combines TRBV6-4 with TRBJ2-1, with TRBD2 as a possible D gene (6 bases). Germline V gives CDR1 MRHNA, CDR2 SNTAGT. The V gene lost 4 bases and the J gene lost 8 bases, with 12 bases spanning the gap. The CDR3 is 13 amino acids. The CDR3 coding sequence is TGTGCCAGCAGTGCGGAGGGTATACATGAGCAGTTCTTC. It is translated as CASSAEGIHEQFF.

The rearrangement uses TRBV15 and TRBJ1-5; TRBD1 matches at 7 bases. V was clipped by 4 bases and J by 6 bases; unmatched bases: 3. The germline CDR1 and CDR2 sequences are LNHNV and YYDKDF (reference sequence). The CDR3 has 13 amino acids. The DNA of the CDR3 is TGTGCCACCAGCAACAACAGGGGTCAGCCCCAGCATTTT. It translates to CATSNNRGQPQHF.

The V and J genes are TRBV30 and TRBJ1-1; D remains ambiguous. Between the trimmed V and J ends, which lost 2 bases and 6 bases, there was a span of 16 bases. CDR3 length: 14 amino acids. Germline V CDR1 and CDR2: GTSNPN, SVGIG (reference sequence). DNA for the CDR3: TGTGCCTGGAGTAGCAGCGGCGGAAGGTCTGAAGCTTTCTTT. Its translation is CAWSSSGGRSEAFF.

The rearrangement joins TRBV5-4 to TRBJ2-3, with D possibly TRBD2 on 5 matching bases. The germline V gene has CDR1 SGHNT and CDR2 YYREEE (reference sequence). The CDR3 has 15 amino acids. V dropped 3 bases and J dropped 0 bases, with 11 bases sitting between them. CDR3 sequence: CASSYLARSTDTQYF. CDR3 nucleotide sequence: TGTGCCAGCAGCTACTTAGCGCGTAGCACAGATACGCAGTATTTT.

CDR3 region: CASSARSGLVESEQYF. In DNA form, the CDR3 reads TGTGCCAGCAGCGCCCGGTCGGGGTTAGTTGAATCGGAGCAGTACTTC. The genes are TRBV9 and TRBJ2-7, with D possibly being TRBD2 (5 bases). Germline CDR1 reads SGDLS; CDR2 reads YYNGEE. V lost 3 bases to trimming and J lost 7 bases, with 23 bases between them. This CDR3 has 16 amino acids.

V gene TRBV18 combines with J gene TRBJ1-5; D perhaps matches TRBD1 (5 bases). Trimming stripped 3 bases from V and 3 bases from J, with 9 bases between. The CDR3 runs to 14 residues. Germline CDR1 is KGHSH and CDR2 is LQKENI. The DNA for the CDR3 is TGTGCCAGCTCACCGGGGCAGGCCAATCAGCCCCAGCATTTT. It specifies CASSPGQANQPQHF.

The rearrangement links TRBV7-2 to TRBJ1-2; TRBD1 matches 7 bases. The junction had 9 bases not matched to a gene; V was cut back by 5 bases and J by 0 bases. Germline loops: CDR1 SGHTA, CDR2 FQGNSA. This CDR3 is built from 16 residues. This CDR3 reads CASSPQGGPANYGYTF. DNA of the CDR3: TGTGCCAGCAGCCCCCAAGGGGGCCCTGCTAACTATGGCTACACCTTC.

This sequence joins TRBV6-5 and TRBJ2-1, with a tentative D call TRBD1 (6 bases). The V and J ends lost 6 bases and 7 bases respectively, with 19 bases between them. The germline gives CDR1 MNHEY, CDR2 SVGAGI. The CDR3 totals 15 residues. The CDR3 nucleotides read TGTGCCAGCAGAGCAGGACAGATCCTCTGGAATGAGCAGTTCTTC. This translates into CASRAGQILWNEQFF.

This clone turned up a few times. The CDR3 coding sequence is TGTGCCAGCAGTTACCCCAGCGGGGGGGTCGACAATGAGCAGTTCTTC. Amino acids: CASSYPSGGVDNEQFF. V and J are TRBV6-6 and TRBJ2-1, with 10 nucleotides matching TRBD2. The CDR3 extends over 16 amino acids. Germline CDR1 MNHNY, CDR2 SVGAGI (reference sequence). J was trimmed by 5 bases and V by 2 bases; bases with no gene match: 6.

This clone turned up a few times. The chain has TRBV6-5 and TRBJ2-1; the D gene is possibly TRBD2 (6 bases). Trimming removed 7 bases at V and 10 bases at J, with 11 bases between. This CDR3 region has 11 residues. CDR1 is MNHEY and CDR2 is SVGAGI in the germline V gene. CDR3 in DNA: TGTGCCAGCAACCAACGGGGGGAGCAGTTCTTC. Protein: CASNQRGEQFF.

Details on this clone: This sample also contains other DNA sequences that code for the same CDR3. V usage is TRBV28 and J usage is TRBJ2-2; 16 positions match TRBD2. Germline V gene sequence: CDR1 MDHEN, CDR2 SYDVKM. Trimming took 4 bases from V and 4 from J; bases not matched to a gene: 6. This CDR3 contains 18 residues. The DNA for the CDR3 is TGTGCCAGCAGTTCGGGACTAGCGGGAGGGCCGGGCACCGGGGAGCTGTTTTTT. Translating gives CASSSGLAGGPGTGELFF.

This clone has more than one count but fewer than ten. The chain uses TRBV7-3 and TRBJ2-2; 7 bases match TRBD1. J was trimmed by 8 bases and V by 6 bases; bases with no gene match: 6. From germline, CDR1 is SGHTA and CDR2 FQGTGA. The CDR3 is 13 residues long. The CDR3 protein is CASSNRGGGELFF. DNA of the CDR3: TGTGCCAGCAGTAACAGGGGTGGTGGGGAGCTGTTTTTT.

The V and J genes are TRBV30 and TRBJ2-3; possibly TRBD2 for D (6 bases). In germline, CDR1 is GTSNPN, CDR2 SVGIG (reference sequence). The CDR3 is 12 amino acids. The V and J ends lost 2 bases and 6 bases respectively, with 9 bases between them. Here the CDR3 reads CAWSRLEDTQYF. The CDR3 nucleotides read TGTGCCTGGAGTAGACTAGAGGATACGCAGTATTTT.

The rearrangement joins TRBV7-2 to TRBJ1-5; TRBD1 matches at 7 bases. Germline V gene lookup returns CDR1 SGHTA and CDR2 FQGNSA. This CDR3 comprises 15 residues. Trimming removed 5 bases from V and 1 base from J; junction bases left unmatched: 5. CDR3 region: CASSPTGISNQPQHF. The CDR3 DNA sequence: TGTGCCAGCAGCCCGACAGGGATAAGCAATCAGCCCCAGCATTTT.

The rearrangement uses TRBV5-1 and TRBJ1-1; D perhaps matches TRBD1 (6 bases). The CDR3 sequence is 16 residues long. The germline V and J ends were trimmed by 3 bases and 5 bases, with 20 bases remaining between them. Germline-derived CDR1 and CDR2 are SGHRS and YFSETQ. CDR3 bases: TGCGCCAGCAGCTCCAAGGCCTCGGGGGGCGCAACTGAAGCTTTCTTT. The encoded protein is CASSSKASGGATEAFF.

This rearrangement joins TRBV6-6 to TRBJ1-3; D perhaps matches TRBD1 (6 bases). The CDR3 contains 15 residues. Trimming cost V 5 bases and J 0 bases, with 11 bases left between them. CDR1 MNHNY and CDR2 SVGAGI come from the germline V gene (reference sequence). In DNA, the CDR3 is TGTGCCAGCAGTGGACAGAAGGACTCTGGAAACACCATATATTTT. As protein: CASSGQKDSGNTIYF.